This T cell receptor (beta chain) was profiled in a study of blood T cell repertoires in COVID-19. Profiled with immunoSEQ multiplex PCR; TCRdb holds only in-frame clones, not every one. Among about 240,000 clones listed, roughly 87% were seen once. The ends lost 2 bases at V and 1 base at J; junction bases unmatched: 4. The CDR3 is 16 amino acids. Germline values: CDR1 MNHEY, CDR2 SVGAGI. The specimen was peripheral blood. The chain is built from TRBV6-5 and TRBJ2-2; 7 bases are shared with TRBD2. The TCR comes from a man aged 55 to 70 who had recovered from COVID-19. The CDR3 spells CASSYRKRENTGELFF. DNA of the CDR3: TGTGCCAGCAGTTACCGAAAGCGGGAGAACACCGGGGAGCTGTTTTTT.